Below, one TCR beta chain is given with its context. The data stem from a study of blood T cell repertoires in COVID-19. Study details: The cDNA or gDNA used as material had been derived from T cells, B-cell-depleted T cells, or PBMCs.

Clones were sequenced by immunoSEQ multiplex PCR, and TCRdb holds only the in-frame ones, with some missing. This sample has roughly 150,000 clones, with more than 80% found just once. This CDR3 has 16 amino acids. Trimming left V 4 bases short and J 0 bases short, with 16 bases between. Looked up from germline, CDR1 is SQVTM and CDR2 is ANQGSEA. This clonotype was sampled from a middle-aged woman with acute or convalescent COVID-19. This rearrangement joins TRBV29-1 to TRBJ1-5, with D perhaps TRBD1 (5 bases). Sequencing used peripheral blood. The CDR3 bases are TGCAGCGTTGTTTATGGGGCCCCATATAGCAATCAGCCCCAGCATTTT. Translated, it gives CSVVYGAPYSNQPQHF. Based on the CDR3 plus reference TRBV29-1 and TRBJ1-5, the full variable domain is SAVISQKPSRDICQRGTSLTIQCQVDSQVTMMFWYRQQPGQSLTLIATANQGSEATYESGFVIDKFPISRPNLTFSTLTVSNMSPEDSSIYLCSVVYGAPYSNQPQHFGDGTRLSIL.